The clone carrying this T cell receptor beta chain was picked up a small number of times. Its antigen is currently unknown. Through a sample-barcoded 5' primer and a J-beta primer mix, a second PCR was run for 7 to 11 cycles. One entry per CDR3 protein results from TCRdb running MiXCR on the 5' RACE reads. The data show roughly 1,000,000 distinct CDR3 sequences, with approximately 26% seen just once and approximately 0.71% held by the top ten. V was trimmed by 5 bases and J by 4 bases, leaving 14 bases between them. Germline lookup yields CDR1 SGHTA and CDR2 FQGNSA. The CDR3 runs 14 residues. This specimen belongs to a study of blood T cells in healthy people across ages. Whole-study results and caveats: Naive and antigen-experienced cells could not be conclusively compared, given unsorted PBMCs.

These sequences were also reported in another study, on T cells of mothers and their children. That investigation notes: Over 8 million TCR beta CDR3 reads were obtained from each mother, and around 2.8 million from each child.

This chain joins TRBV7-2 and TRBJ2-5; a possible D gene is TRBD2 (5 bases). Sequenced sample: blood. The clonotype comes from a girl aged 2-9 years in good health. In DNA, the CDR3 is TGTGCCAGCAGCCCTGGGGAGCTTCGAGAGACCCAGTACTTC. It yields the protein CASSPGELRETQYF.